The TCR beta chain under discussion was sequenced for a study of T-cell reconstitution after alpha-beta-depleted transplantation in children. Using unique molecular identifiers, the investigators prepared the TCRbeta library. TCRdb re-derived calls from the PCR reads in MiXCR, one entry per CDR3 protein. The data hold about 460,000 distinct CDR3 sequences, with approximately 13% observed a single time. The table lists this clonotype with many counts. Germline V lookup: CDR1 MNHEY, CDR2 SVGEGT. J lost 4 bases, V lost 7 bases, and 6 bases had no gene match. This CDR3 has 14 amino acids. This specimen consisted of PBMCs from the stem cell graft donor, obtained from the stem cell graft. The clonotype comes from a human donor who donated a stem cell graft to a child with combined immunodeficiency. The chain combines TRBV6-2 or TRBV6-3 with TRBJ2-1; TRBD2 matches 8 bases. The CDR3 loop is CASTPGLDYNEQFF. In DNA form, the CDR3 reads TGTGCCAGCACTCCGGGACTAGATTACAATGAGCAGTTCTTC.